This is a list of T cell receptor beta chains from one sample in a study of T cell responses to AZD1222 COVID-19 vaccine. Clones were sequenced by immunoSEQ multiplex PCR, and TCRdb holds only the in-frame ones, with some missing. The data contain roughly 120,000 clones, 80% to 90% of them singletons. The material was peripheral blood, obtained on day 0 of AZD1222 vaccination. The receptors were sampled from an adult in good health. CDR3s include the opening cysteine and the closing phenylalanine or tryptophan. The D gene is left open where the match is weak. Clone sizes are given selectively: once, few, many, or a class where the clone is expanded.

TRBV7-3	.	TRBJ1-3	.	TGTGCCAGCAGCTTAGGTAGTTCCTCTGGAAACACCATATATTTT	CASSLGSSSGNTIYF
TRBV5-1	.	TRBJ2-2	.	TGCGCCAGCAGCTTGGGGCAGTACACCGGGGAGCTGTTTTTT	CASSLGQYTGELFF
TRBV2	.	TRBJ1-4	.	TGTGCCAGCGCTCGACAGACTTCAACTAATGAAAAACTGTTTTTT	CASARQTSTNEKLFF
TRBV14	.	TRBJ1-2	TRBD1	TGTGCCAGCAGCCTGTTACAGGGGGATGGCTACACCTTC	CASSLLQGDGYTF
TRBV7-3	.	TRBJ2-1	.	TGTGCCAGCAGCTTAACTAGCCGCAATGAGCAGTTCTTC	CASSLTSRNEQFF
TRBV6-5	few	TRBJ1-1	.	TGTGCCAGCAGTCAGGCAGGGGAGAACACTGAAGCTTTCTTT	CASSQAGENTEAFF
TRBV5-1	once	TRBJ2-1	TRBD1	TGCGCCAGCAGCTTCGGACAGGGTTACAATGAGCAGTTCTTC	CASSFGQGYNEQFF
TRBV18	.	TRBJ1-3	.	TGTGCCAGCTCACCACCGGTGGAGCGGGGAAACACCATATATTTT	CASSPPVERGNTIYF
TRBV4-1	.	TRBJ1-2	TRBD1	TGCGCCAGCAGCCCATACCGACAGGGAGGCAGTCGAGGCTACACCTTC	CASSPYRQGGSRGYTF
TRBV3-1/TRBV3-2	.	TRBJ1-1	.	TGTGCCAGCATGGGGGGACGGAACACTGAAGCTTTCTTT	CASMGGRNTEAFF
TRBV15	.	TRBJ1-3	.	TGTGCCACCAGAAAGCAGGATAGTAACACCATATATTTT	CATRKQDSNTIYF
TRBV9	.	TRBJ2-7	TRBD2	TGTGCCAGCAGCGTAGGGACTAGCGGCGCCTACGAGCAGTACTTC	CASSVGTSGAYEQYF
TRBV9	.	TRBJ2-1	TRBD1	TGTGCCAGCAGCGCAAAACAGGGGGTAGCTTACAATGAGCAGTTCTTC	CASSAKQGVAYNEQFF
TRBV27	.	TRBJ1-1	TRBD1	TGTGCCAGCAGTTTAGAGAGGGGGCTGGTGAACACTGAAGCTTTCTTT	CASSLERGLVNTEAFF
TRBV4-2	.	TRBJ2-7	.	TGTGCCAGCAGCCAAGATACGAGGGCCGTCTCCTACGAGCAGTACTTC	CASSQDTRAVSYEQYF
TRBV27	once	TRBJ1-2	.	TGTGCCAGCAGTTTAGTGAGTGCCACTCTGAAGGGCTACACCTTC	CASSLVSATLKGYTF
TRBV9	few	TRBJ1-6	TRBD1	TGTGCCAGCAGCGCCTGGGACAGCGGATCACCCCTCCACTTT	CASSAWDSGSPLHF
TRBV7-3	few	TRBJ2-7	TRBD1	TGTGCCAGCAGCTTAACGGGTCTAACTTGGGGACAGGGGATTCAAAACTACGAGCAGTACTTC	CASSLTGLTWGQGIQNYEQYF
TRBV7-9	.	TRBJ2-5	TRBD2	TGTGCCAGCACCCGGGGGGTAGAGACCCAGTACTTC	CASTRGVETQYF
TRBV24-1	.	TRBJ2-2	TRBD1	TGTGCCACCAGTGAACTGGGACAGGGAACCGGGGAGCTGTTTTTT	CATSELGQGTGELFF
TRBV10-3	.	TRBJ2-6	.	TGTGCCATCAAAGAAGCTTCTGGGGCCAACGTCCTGACTTTC	CAIKEASGANVLTF
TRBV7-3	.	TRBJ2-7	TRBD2	TGTGCCAGCAGCCCCGATGGGCTAGCGGGAGGTCCAACCAGCTCCTACGAGCAGTACTTC	CASSPDGLAGGPTSSYEQYF
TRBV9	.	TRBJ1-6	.	TGTGCCAGCAGCGTAGAGTCGCGAAGGGATTCACCCCTCCACTTT	CASSVESRRDSPLHF
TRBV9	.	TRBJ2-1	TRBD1	TGTGCCAGCAGCGTAGACTGGACAGGCAGCTCCTACAATGAGCAGTTCTTC	CASSVDWTGSSYNEQFF
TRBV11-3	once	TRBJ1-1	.	TGTGCCAGCAGCTCGGGGGGAGGGCTAATGAACACTGAAGCTTTCTTT	CASSSGGGLMNTEAFF
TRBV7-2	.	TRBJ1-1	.	TGTGCCAGCAGCTTAGCCGGGGGAGGCACTGAAGCTTTCTTT	CASSLAGGGTEAFF
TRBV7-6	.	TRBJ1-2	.	TGTGCCAGCAGCTTAAGAACAGGGAGAGGGGGGTTATATGGCTACACCTTC	CASSLRTGRGGLYGYTF
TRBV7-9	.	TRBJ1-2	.	TGTGCCAGCAGCTTAGAATATTCAGCAAAGGGACAAGGGTCCCCTGGCTACACCTTC	CASSLEYSAKGQGSPGYTF
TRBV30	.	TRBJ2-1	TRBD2	TGTGCCTGGAGCCGCCCCGGACTAGCGGGAAGCTACAATGAGCAGTTCTTC	CAWSRPGLAGSYNEQFF
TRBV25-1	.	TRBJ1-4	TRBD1	TGTGCCAGCAGTGAAGACAGGGGGGCGGCGACCGAAAAACTGTTTTTT	CASSEDRGAATEKLFF
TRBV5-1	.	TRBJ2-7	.	TGCGCCAGCAGCTTACTTGGTCAGGCGCCTTCCTACGAGCAGTACTTC	CASSLLGQAPSYEQYF
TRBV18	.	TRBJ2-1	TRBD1	TGTGCCAGCTCACCAGGGACAGGGGGCTCGGGTGAGCAGTTCTTC	CASSPGTGGSGEQFF
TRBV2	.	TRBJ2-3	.	TGTGCCAGCAGCGCGGACACTAGCACAGATACGCAGTATTTT	CASSADTSTDTQYF
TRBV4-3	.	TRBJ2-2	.	TGCGCCAGCAGCCAAGAGGGCTGGACCTACACCGGGGAGCTGTTTTTT	CASSQEGWTYTGELFF
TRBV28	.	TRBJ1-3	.	TGTGCCAGCAGACCCTCTGGAAACACCATATATTTT	CASRPSGNTIYF
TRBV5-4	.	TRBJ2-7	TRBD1	TGTGCCAGCAGCCGGGACAGGGCCTACGAGCAGTACTTC	CASSRDRAYEQYF
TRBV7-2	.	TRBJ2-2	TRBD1	TGTGCCAGCAGCTCCGGACAGGGGACGGCCGGGGAGCTGTTTTTT	CASSSGQGTAGELFF
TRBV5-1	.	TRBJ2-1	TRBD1	TGCGCCAGCAGCCCTGGACAGGGTTTTCGCAATGAGCAGTTCTTC	CASSPGQGFRNEQFF
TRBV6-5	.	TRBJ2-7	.	TGTGCCAGCATTCCAGGCTTGGCGTCCTCCTACGAGCAGTACTTC	CASIPGLASSYEQYF
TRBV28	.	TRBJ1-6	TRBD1	TGTGCCAGCATTACAGGGGCGCCTTATAATTCACCCCTCCACTTT	CASITGAPYNSPLHF